The TCR beta chain described here comes from a study of T cell responses to AZD1222 COVID-19 vaccine. Overall study results and limits: There were mostly white British donors and more females than males, and clonal diversity was possibly underestimated. Only five to seven individuals given AZD1222 were seropositive at baseline. Researchers report vaccine-associated CD4 TCRs spanning spike, with dominance at 160-218 and 743-854.

The table came from immunoSEQ multiplex PCR; TCRdb's copy has only in-frame clones and leaves some out. The sample holds 150,000 or so clones; more than 85% are singletons and the top ten take over 6%. Regarding this clone: The antigen is undetermined.

The CDR3 runs to 15 residues. The germline V gene encodes CDR1 SGHVS and CDR2 FNYEAQ. Trimming left V 0 bases short and J 2 bases short, with 11 bases between. Sequences were derived from peripheral blood, sampled after recovery from COVID-19. V and J are TRBV7-6 and TRBJ2-7, with D tentatively TRBD2 (7 bases). The receptor's source is an adult who had recovered from COVID-19. The chain's CDR3 is CASSLAGGPPYEQYF. Written as DNA, the CDR3 is TGTGCCAGCAGCTTAGCCGGGGGGCCACCCTACGAGCAGTACTTC.